This T cell receptor (beta chain) originates from a study of brain T cells in children with intractable seizures. Some clones are missing from TCRdb's copy, which holds only in-frame ones; the method was immunoSEQ multiplex PCR. Of approximately 110,000 clones in the sample, 90% to 95% were seen once. Surgery cases with the highest brain T cell transcript signatures were chosen for sequencing. Patients received at least one anti-epileptic drug before surgery. Germline CDR1 SGHNT, CDR2 YENEEA. V was pared by 5 bases and J by 5 bases, with 13 bases of the junction left unmatched. The CDR3 is made up of 17 amino acids.

The material sequenced was peripheral blood, taken at surgery. This chain connects TRBV11-3 to TRBJ2-1; 9 positions match TRBD2. This receptor was taken from a boy in the first two years of life with hemimegalencephaly and intractable seizures. The CDR3 DNA sequence: TGTGCCAGCAGCCCATGGGCCGACAGGACTAGCGACAATGAGCAGTTCTTC. It specifies CASSPWADRTSDNEQFF.